The 28 T cell receptor beta chains given below trace back to one sample, sequenced in a study of blood T cell repertoires in COVID-19. TCRdb's copy holds only in-frame clones and misses some; the assay was immunoSEQ multiplex PCR. The sample holds fewer than 350,000 clones, around 85% seen once. Specimen: peripheral blood. Every receptor here comes from a young woman with COVID-19, enrolled during active disease.

This chain connects TRBV19 to TRBJ1-1; no definite D call. Germline V CDR1 and CDR2: LNHDA, SQIVND (reference sequence). With 3 bases removed from V and 1 base from J, the gap between germline ends came to 6 bases. The CDR3 runs 13 residues. CDR3 in DNA: TGTGCCAGTAGTATCTTCCCGAACACTGAAGCTTTCTTT. Residues: CASSIFPNTEAFF.

This chain joins TRBV7-9 and TRBJ2-3; D not resolved. This CDR3 has 13 amino acids. CDR1 and CDR2 from the germline V gene are SEHNR and FQNEAQ (reference sequence). V was shortened by 4 bases and J by 5 bases, with 10 bases between the two germline ends. CDR3 bases: TGTGCCAGCAGCTCGGGTGGAGAAGATACGCAGTATTTT. This encodes CASSSGGEDTQYF. The complete variable domain, with remaining parts taken from reference TRBV7-9 and TRBJ2-3, reads DTGVSQNPRHKITKRGQNVTFRCDPISEHNRLYWYRQTLGQGPEFLTYFQNEAQLEKSRLLSDRFSAERPKGSFSTLEIQRTEQGDSAMYLCASSSGGEDTQYFGPGTRLTVL.

The chain employs TRBV19 and TRBJ1-4; the D gene is possibly TRBD1 (6 bases). Germline V gene sequence: CDR1 LNHDA, CDR2 SQIVND (reference sequence). Trimming cost V 3 bases and J 10 bases, with 18 bases left between them. This CDR3 contains 15 residues. Here the CDR3 reads CASSMVDSGAGKLFF. CDR3 coding DNA: TGTGCCAGTAGTATGGTGGACAGTGGGGCGGGAAAACTGTTTTTT. Supplemented by reference TRBV19 and TRBJ1-4, the full variable domain reads DGGITQSPKYLFRKEGQNVTLSCEQNLNHDAMYWYRQDPGQGLRLIYYSQIVNDFQKGDIAEGYSVSREKKESFPLTVTSAQKNPTAFYLCASSMVDSGAGKLFFGSGTQLSVL.

The chain carries TRBV11-2 and TRBJ1-2, with D perhaps matching TRBD1 (5 bases). V was clipped by 1 base and J by 4 bases, with 13 bases between them. Germline CDR1 SGHAT, CDR2 FQNNGV. The CDR3 contains 15 residues. CDR3 sequence reads: CASSLAGWVGYGYTF. The CDR3 DNA sequence: TGTGCCAGCAGCTTAGCAGGGTGGGTAGGCTATGGCTACACCTTC.

In this sample, this clone turned up once. The rearrangement links TRBV19 to TRBJ1-1; the D gene is possibly TRBD1 (6 bases). The germline gives CDR1 LNHDA, CDR2 SQIVND (reference sequence). The CDR3 spans 16 residues. Trimming shortened V by 6 bases and J by 0 bases, and 17 bases separated the two germline ends. DNA of the CDR3: TGTGCCAGTAGGCGGAGGGGGGGGCGCCTGAACACTGAAGCTTTCTTT. Its translation is CASRRRGGRLNTEAFF.

This clone was picked up one time. This rearrangement joins TRBV2 to TRBJ2-1; TRBD2 aligns across 7 bases. The V and J ends lost 6 bases and 7 bases, in that order; junction bases with no gene match: 18. Germline CDR1 and CDR2: SNHLY and FYNNEI. The CDR3 consists of 17 residues. The CDR3 nucleotides read TGTGCCAGCAGGGGGGGGACTACCCGACTGAAGTGGAATGAGCAGTTCTTC. This translates into CASRGGTTRLKWNEQFF.

There are a few counts of this clone. The DNA for the CDR3 is TGCGCCAGCAGCTACCGGGACAGTTGGACTGAAGCTTTCTTT. It is translated as CASSYRDSWTEAFF. The chain joins TRBV5-1 to TRBJ1-1, with 7 bases lining up with TRBD1. This CDR3 has 14 amino acids. The germline V gene encodes CDR1 SGHRS and CDR2 YFSETQ. After removal of 3 bases from V and 5 bases from J, the junction contained 7 bases not matched to a gene.

The chain joins TRBV19 to TRBJ2-2; 10 bases line up with TRBD2. Unmatched junction bases numbered 10, after V lost 6 bases and J lost 0 bases. This CDR3 contains 18 residues. Germline values: CDR1 LNHDA, CDR2 SQIVND (reference sequence). The CDR3 here is CASRGFSGGNANTGELFF. DNA of the CDR3: TGTGCCAGTAGAGGGTTTAGCGGGGGGAATGCGAACACCGGGGAGCTGTTTTTT.

The V call is TRBV7-8, the J call TRBJ2-2; 10 positions match TRBD1. The CDR3 is made up of 18 amino acids. V was clipped by 3 bases and J by 5 bases; unmatched bases: 12. In germline, CDR1 is SGHVS, CDR2 FQNEAQ. The CDR3 protein is CASSFPGGQGTWTGELFF. The CDR3 DNA sequence: TGTGCCAGCAGCTTTCCAGGGGGACAGGGGACGTGGACCGGGGAGCTGTTTTTT.

The genes are TRBV3-1 (or the pseudogene TRBV3-2) and TRBJ1-6; D ambiguous. Germline-derived CDR1 and CDR2 are LGHDT and YNNKEL (reference sequence). The CDR3 runs to 14 residues. V gave up 2 bases and J gave up 9 bases, with 11 bases separating them. CDR3 in amino acids: CASSQRLGGSPLHF. As DNA, the CDR3 is TGTGCCAGCAGCCAACGGCTAGGTGGTTCACCCCTCCACTTT.

This chain connects TRBV5-1 to TRBJ2-7, with 7 bases identical to TRBD2. Germline V lookup: CDR1 SGHRS, CDR2 YFSETQ. CDR3 length equals 16 residues. V gave up 0 bases and J gave up 2 bases; unmatched junction bases: 8. The chain's CDR3 is CASSLAVSGDPYEQYF. The CDR3, as DNA: TGCGCCAGCAGCTTGGCCGTGAGCGGGGATCCCTACGAGCAGTACTTC.

The chain recombines TRBV3-1 (or the pseudogene TRBV3-2) with TRBJ2-3; 10 bases line up with TRBD2. Germline values: CDR1 LGHDT, CDR2 YNNKEL (reference sequence). The CDR3 has 15 residues. V gave up 6 bases and J gave up 1 base; unmatched junction bases: 4. The CDR3 coding sequence is TGTGCCAGCAGTCCCGGGACTAGCGGCACAGATACGCAGTATTTT. Translating it yields CASSPGTSGTDTQYF.

The gene calls are TRBV20-1 and TRBJ2-7; 7 bases agree with TRBD2. The V segment lost 5 bases and the J segment 4 bases; nucleotides outside the gene matches: 2. Germline CDR1 reads DFQATT; CDR2 reads SNEGSKA (reference sequence). The CDR3 totals 11 residues. CDR3 sequence: CSAWRGYEQYF. CDR3 in DNA: TGCAGTGCTTGGCGGGGGTACGAGCAGTACTTC.

As DNA, the CDR3 is TGTGCCAGCAGCTCAGTAGCGGGGGATTACGAGCAGTACTTC. Translation gives CASSSVAGDYEQYF. The J gene is TRBJ2-7, the V gene TRBV5-4; 9 bases fit TRBD2. The junction had 5 bases not matched to a gene; V was cut back by 3 bases and J by 4 bases. There are 14 residues in the CDR3. Germline loops: CDR1 SGHNT, CDR2 YYREEE (reference sequence).

The chain is built from TRBV7-2 and TRBJ1-1; 10 positions agree with TRBD1. Germline V gene sequence: CDR1 SGHTA, CDR2 FQGNSA. Trimming took 5 bases from V and 4 from J; bases not matched to a gene: 7. This CDR3 spans 15 amino acids. The CDR3 DNA reads TGTGCCAGCAGCCTGAGACAGGGGGCAAGCACTGAAGCTTTCTTT. Its translation is CASSLRQGASTEAFF.

The CDR3 DNA reads TGTGCCAGCAGGAAGGACACATCGCTCCAAGAGACCCAGTACTTC. Its translation: CASRKDTSLQETQYF. This chain links TRBV2 with TRBJ2-5; D is possibly TRBD1 (5 bases). The CDR3 spans 15 residues. Trimming pared 6 bases from V and 1 base from J, leaving 15 bases between. The germline gives CDR1 SNHLY, CDR2 FYNNEI.

This chain uses TRBV7-9 with TRBJ2-3; weak D call: TRBD1 (5 bases). Germline lookup yields CDR1 SEHNR and CDR2 FQNEAQ (reference sequence). V dropped 2 bases and J dropped 4 bases, with 13 bases sitting between them. The CDR3 consists of 15 residues. Written as DNA, the CDR3 is TGTGCCAGCAGCTTACTGCAGGGTGGGTCAGATACGCAGTATTTT. Protein product: CASSLLQGGSDTQYF.

The chain employs TRBV10-3 and TRBJ1-3, with D possibly being TRBD1 (5 bases). The CDR3 has 13 residues. CDR1 and CDR2 (germline): ENHRY, SYGVKD. V lost 6 bases and J lost 2, with 8 bases in between. CDR3 region: CAIRQVAGNTIYF. The DNA of the CDR3 is TGTGCCATCAGACAGGTCGCTGGAAACACCATATATTTT.

This clone was counted only a few times. J is TRBJ1-2 and V is TRBV15; maybe TRBD1 (5 bases). V shed 0 bases and J shed 7 bases, with 9 bases lying between them. Germline V gives CDR1 LNHNV, CDR2 YYDKDF (reference sequence). The length of the CDR3 is 13 residues. The CDR3 loop is CATSREGRAGYTF. CDR3 bases: TGTGCCACCAGCAGAGAGGGCAGGGCTGGCTACACCTTC.

This clone was seen a few times. The V and J genes are TRBV15 and TRBJ1-5, with TRBD1 as a possible D gene (5 bases). Germline values: CDR1 LNHNV, CDR2 YYDKDF (reference sequence). The ends were cut back, 5 bases at V and 2 bases at J, with 10 bases in the middle. CDR3 length: 14 residues. The CDR3: CATSFQTGNQPQHF. DNA for the CDR3: TGTGCCACCAGCTTCCAGACAGGCAATCAGCCCCAGCATTTT.

V gene TRBV30 combines with J gene TRBJ1-6, with D tentatively TRBD1 (5 bases). The length of the CDR3 is 17 residues. From germline, CDR1 is GTSNPN and CDR2 SVGIG (reference sequence). Trimming removed 3 bases from V and 7 bases from J, with 22 bases in between. CDR3 amino acids: CAWRTITGGGWNSPLHF. The DNA for the CDR3 is TGTGCCTGGAGGACAATAACTGGGGGGGGGTGGAATTCACCCCTCCACTTT. Full variable domain (missing parts from reference TRBV30 and TRBJ1-6): SQTIHQWPATLVQPVGSPLSLECTVEGTSNPNLYWYRQAAGRGLQLLFYSVGIGQISSEVPQNLSASRPQDRQFILSSKKLLLSDSGFYLCAWRTITGGGWNSPLHFGNGTRLTVT.

This chain connects TRBV6-2 or TRBV6-3 to TRBJ2-5, with 12 bases identical to TRBD2. The CDR3 runs to 14 residues. Trimming at V came to 6 bases and at J to 7 bases, leaving 6 bases not matched to a gene. Per the germline V gene, CDR1 is MNHEY and CDR2 is SVGEGT. Here the CDR3 DNA reads TGTGCCAGCAGCCTAGCGGGGGGGGTTGGGACCCAGTACTTC. This translates into CASSLAGGVGTQYF.

The chain joins TRBV4-1 to TRBJ2-7; TRBD2 matches at 11 bases. Germline CDR1 reads MGHRA; CDR2 reads YSYEKL. CDR3 length equals 15 residues. Trimming cost V 4 bases and J 4 bases; bases outside gene matches: 6. CDR3 sequence: CASSLIAGGVYEQYF. Here the CDR3 DNA reads TGCGCCAGCAGCCTGATAGCGGGGGGGGTTTACGAGCAGTACTTC.

The CDR3 DNA reads as TGTGCCAGCAGTTTTAGCGGGGGGGAAGCCTACTACGAGCAGTACTTC. It codes for CASSFSGGEAYYEQYF. V usage is TRBV27 and J usage is TRBJ2-7; 11 nucleotides line up with TRBD2. The germline V gene has CDR1 MNHEY and CDR2 SMNVEV (reference sequence). J lost 3 bases, V lost 3 bases, and 7 bases had no gene match. CDR3 size: 16 residues.

This clone was counted only a few times. The chain carries TRBV10-2 and TRBJ1-1, with a possible D match to TRBD1 (5 bases). CDR1 is WSHSY and CDR2 is SAAADI in the germline V gene. CDR3 length equals 12 residues. Trimming took off 6 bases at V and 4 bases at J, with 9 bases between the two ends. The CDR3 sequence is CASSVGGTEAFF. CDR3 DNA sequence: TGCGCCAGCAGCGTGGGGGGCACTGAAGCTTTCTTT.

This clone was counted between two and nine times. The rearrangement joins TRBV18 to TRBJ1-5; D call uncertain. The CDR3 is made up of 13 amino acids. CDR1 is KGHSH, CDR2 LQKENI, per germline. V lost 6 bases to trimming and J lost 3 bases, with 9 bases between them. The CDR3 loop is CASSLRVNQPQHF. The CDR3 nucleotides read TGTGCCAGCTCCTTGAGGGTCAATCAGCCCCAGCATTTT.

The sample holds a few counts of this clone. This chain uses TRBV4-1 with TRBJ2-3, with D tentatively TRBD1 (6 bases). The CDR3 is 17 residues long. Trimming pared 3 bases from V and 4 bases from J, leaving 20 bases between. Germline-derived CDR1 and CDR2 are MGHRA and YSYEKL. CDR3 loop: CASSQRTGTKVSDTQYF. DNA for the CDR3: TGCGCCAGCAGCCAGAGGACCGGGACAAAAGTTTCAGATACGCAGTATTTT.

The chain recombines TRBV5-6 with TRBJ2-3; 14 bases are shared with TRBD2. The length of the CDR3 is 16 residues. The germline CDR1 and CDR2 sequences are SGHDT and YYEEEE. V lost 2 bases, J lost 5 bases, and 4 bases stayed unmatched. The CDR3 here is CASSFRLAGGLDTQYF. The CDR3 bases are TGTGCCAGCAGCTTCCGACTAGCGGGGGGGCTAGATACGCAGTATTTT.